A selection of T cell receptor beta chains follows, all from one sample in a study of blood T cells in healthy people across ages. TCRdb re-called the 5' RACE reads with MiXCR, one entry per CDR3 protein. Here the sample spans roughly 800,000 distinct CDR3 sequences, 25% being singletons. The same sample was also used in a study of T cells of mothers and their children.

The sequenced sample consisted of blood. These receptors were taken from a boy younger than 18 in good health. The CDR3 runs from the conserved cysteine through the conserved F or W. The order of the fields is V gene, J gene, clone size, D gene, CDR3 protein, CDR3 DNA. D genes are given only for firm matches. Not every row has a clone size; where given, it reads once, few, many or a size class.

TRBV6-1	TRBJ1-2	.	TRBD1	CASTVGQVTNYGYTF	TGTGCCAGCACGGTGGGACAGGTGACAAACTATGGCTACACCTTC
TRBV7-2	TRBJ2-7	few	.	CASSSLGVDEQYF	TGTGCCAGCAGCTCCCTTGGGGTGGACGAGCAGTACTTT
TRBV5-1	TRBJ2-1	few	TRBD2	CASSWRTSGSSEQFF	TGCGCCAGCAGCTGGCGGACTAGTGGGAGTAGTGAGCAGTTCTTC
TRBV29-1	TRBJ2-7	few	TRBD1	CSVEGNSDRHDEQYF	TGCAGCGTTGAAGGAAATTCGGACAGGCACGACGAGCAGTACTTC
TRBV20-1	TRBJ2-5	.	.	CSARGWTIRETQYF	TGCAGTGCTAGAGGGTGGACTATACGAGAGACCCAGTACTTC
TRBV18	TRBJ2-3	.	TRBD2	CASSPQGGDTQYF	TGTGCCAGCTCACCACAGGGAGGGGATACGCAGTATTTT
TRBV7-3	TRBJ2-1	.	.	CASSSDSVGEQFF	TGTGCCAGCAGTTCGGACTCGGTCGGGGAGCAGTTCTTC
TRBV7-3	TRBJ2-3	.	TRBD1	CASSPQRQGLADTQYF	TGTGCCAGCAGCCCGCAGAGACAGGGGTTGGCAGATACGCAGTATTTT
TRBV9	TRBJ2-1	.	.	CASSEWGNEQFF	TGTGCCAGCTCGGAGTGGGGGAATGAGCAGTTCTTC
TRBV7-9	TRBJ2-7	.	TRBD1	CASSPQTGRYEQYF	TGTGCCAGCAGCCCCCAGACAGGGCGCTACGAGCAGTACTTC
TRBV30	TRBJ2-7	few	.	CAWSWAGDAEQYF	TGTGCCTGGAGCTGGGCAGGGGATGCCGAGCAGTACTTC
TRBV29-1	TRBJ1-4	few	TRBD1	CSTTGDDEKLFF	TGCAGCACGACAGGGGATGATGAAAAACTGTTTTTT
TRBV5-1	TRBJ2-1	.	.	CASSLGVGGSYNEQFF	TGCGCCAGCAGCTTGGGCGTGGGGGGTTCCTACAATGAGCAGTTCTTC
TRBV20-1	TRBJ2-1	few	.	CSARDGAKGLAF	TGCAGTGCTAGGGACGGGGCTAAGGGGTTGGCCTTC
TRBV4-3	TRBJ2-7	.	.	CASSQDIRMYEQYF	TGCGCCAGCAGCCAAGATATAAGGATGTACGAGCAGTACTTC
TRBV7-9	TRBJ2-5	.	.	CANSSTLGTGRFEQYF	TGTGCCAACAGCTCCACACTAGGGACGGGGCGGTTTGAGCAGTACTTC
TRBV5-5	TRBJ2-1	.	.	CASSLASNTVYNKQFF	TGTGCCAGCAGCTTGGCCTCAAACACCGTATACAATAAGCAGTTCTTC
TRBV6-1	TRBJ2-7	.	.	CASQILGGYEQYF	TGTGCCAGCCAGATTTTGGGGGGCTACGAGCAGTACTTC
TRBV6-5	TRBJ1-6	.	.	CASDERGRVNSPLHF	TGTGCCAGCGACGAACGGGGACGGGTAAATTCACCCCTCCACTTT
TRBV7-9	TRBJ2-7	.	.	CAASGGLGEQYF	TGTGCCGCATCCGGGGGGCTGGGCGAGCAGTACTTC
TRBV20-1	TRBJ2-5	.	.	CSAREGGRGETQYF	TGCAGTGCTAGAGAAGGCGGCAGGGGAGAGACCCAGTACTTC
TRBV20-1	TRBJ2-2	few	.	CSARDLGGLAGELFF	TGCAGTGCTAGAGATCTCGGCGGGTTGGCCGGGGAGCTGTTTTTT
TRBV7-6	TRBJ2-7	few	.	CASSLDGTREQYF	TGTGCCAGCAGCTTAGACGGCACGAGGGAGCAGTACTTC
TRBV19	TRBJ2-6	.	.	CASSIQGGSGANVLTF	TGTGCCAGTAGTATCCAGGGAGGCTCTGGGGCCAACGTCCTGACTTTC
TRBV2	TRBJ1-5	few	.	CASSEGQNQPQHF	TGTGCCAGCAGTGAGGGGCAGAATCAGCCCCAGCATTTT
TRBV11-2	TRBJ1-4	many	.	CASSLFEGSATNEKLFF	TGTGCCAGCAGCTTATTTGAAGGTTCGGCAACTAATGAAAAACTGTTTTTT
TRBV5-1	TRBJ2-6	many	.	CASSYGGGNGANVLTF	TGCGCCAGCAGCTACGGAGGGGGAAATGGGGCCAACGTCCTGACTTTC
TRBV28	TRBJ1-4	.	TRBD1	CASKGQGSSEEKLFF	TGTGCCAGCAAGGGACAGGGCTCCTCGGAGGAAAAACTGTTTTTT
TRBV5-1	TRBJ1-1	.	TRBD1	CASSLEGQSNTEAFF	TGCGCCAGCAGCTTGGAGGGACAGAGTAACACTGAAGCTTTCTTT
TRBV28	TRBJ2-4	.	TRBD1	CASSLLTGGGIQYF	TGTGCCAGCAGTTTATTGACAGGGGGCGGCATTCAGTACTTC
TRBV20-1	TRBJ1-5	.	.	CSASGDPGPQHF	TGCAGTGCTAGCGGGGACCCCGGGCCCCAGCATTTT
TRBV20-1	TRBJ1-3	few	.	CSATPPGNTIYF	TGCAGTGCTACTCCTCCCGGAAACACCATATATTTT
TRBV5-1	TRBJ2-7	few	TRBD1	CASSLETGEYEQYF	TGCGCCAGCAGCTTGGAGACAGGGGAATACGAGCAGTACTTC
TRBV20-1	TRBJ2-5	few	TRBD2	CSATGLAGVHQETQYF	TGCAGTGCTACGGGACTAGCGGGAGTTCATCAAGAGACCCAGTACTTC
TRBV27	TRBJ1-1	.	TRBD1	CTSSPPGQGVFTEAFF	TGTACCAGCAGTCCACCGGGACAGGGGGTCTTCACTGAAGCTTTCTTT